This TCR beta chain was profiled in a study of T-cell reconstitution after alpha-beta-depleted transplantation in children. Germline trimming cut 5 bases from V and 4 bases from J; bases unmatched to any gene: 7. Germline CDR1 reads MNHEY; CDR2 reads SMNVEV (reference sequence). The CDR3 runs 14 residues. Overall study findings and caveats: The authors attributed T-cell counts and diversity one year after transplant mostly to newly produced T cells. Several hundred rapidly expanded clones from non-depleted graft cells reportedly supplied alpha-beta T cells about two months post-transplant.

TCRbeta library preparation incorporated unique molecular identifiers. One entry per CDR3 protein, called by TCRdb with MiXCR from the PCR reads. This sample has approximately 500,000 distinct CDR3 sequences, with approximately 10% found just once. This clonotype has at least ten counts. Its matching antigen is unknown. The rearrangement links TRBV27 to TRBJ1-1, with 7 bases identical to TRBD1. The specimen was PBMCs, collected before TCRalphabeta/CD19-depleted stem cell transplant. The receptor was derived from a child aged 2-15 years with inherited bone marrow failure, due to receive a stem cell transplant. The CDR3, as DNA: TGTGCCAGCAGTCCCCGACAGGGTGTCACTGAAGCTTTCTTT. Translating it yields CASSPRQGVTEAFF.